This T cell receptor beta chain was sequenced during a study of radiotherapy plus CTLA-4 blockade in lung cancer. From germline, CDR1 is MNHEY and CDR2 SVGAGI. This CDR3 spans 16 amino acids. The V gene lost 0 bases and the J gene lost 6 bases, with 12 bases spanning the gap. Only in-frame clones appear in the TCRdb table, and some are missing; sequencing was by immunoSEQ multiplex PCR. The sample lists 71,000 or so clones, more than 75% occurring once. This chain joins TRBV6-5 and TRBJ1-6; D gene ambiguous. The clonotype originates from a human donor with non-small cell lung cancer who had stable disease on radiotherapy plus ipilimumab. The material sequenced was peripheral blood, taken from a patient treated with radiotherapy plus ipilimumab. The CDR3 region is CASSYSRQAPNSPLHF. The CDR3 DNA is TGTGCCAGCAGTTACTCGAGGCAGGCCCCTAATTCACCCCTCCACTTT.